Below are 22 T cell receptor beta chains sequenced from a single sample in a study of T cells in Graves' hyperthyroidism and ophthalmopathy. Using RNA transcripts as the source, TCR beta CDR3 regions were amplified. TCR CDR3 regions were first amplified by RT-PCR with HTBI primers. TCRdb re-called the multiplex PCR reads through MiXCR, storing one row per CDR3 protein. The sample consists of fewer than 500,000 distinct CDR3 sequences, roughly 13% of them appearing once. The sample comprised blood. All receptors derive from a man younger than 45 with Graves' hyperthyroidism that later progressed to Graves' ophthalmopathy.

This clonotype was detected a few times. The chain carries TRBV3-1 and TRBJ1-6, with D perhaps matching TRBD1 (5 bases). Germline V lookup: CDR1 LGHDT, CDR2 YNNKEL (reference sequence). The CDR3 totals 17 residues. V was cut by 0 bases and J by 5 bases, with 14 bases left in between. Here the CDR3 reads CASSQEWEGANNSPLHF. CDR3 DNA sequence: TGTGCCAGCAGCCAAGAATGGGAAGGGGCGAATAATTCACCCCTCCACTTT.

This chain connects TRBV4-1 to TRBJ2-3; TRBD1 matches 7 bases. With V trimmed by 0 bases and J by 3 bases, 6 bases remained unmatched. This CDR3 is built from 16 residues. Germline V lookup: CDR1 MGHRA, CDR2 YSYEKL. This CDR3 is CASSQEQYRGTDTQYF. In DNA, the CDR3 is TGCGCCAGCAGCCAAGAACAGTACAGGGGTACAGATACGCAGTATTTT.

This clonotype was seen a few times. The chain employs TRBV12-3 or TRBV12-4 and TRBJ2-2, with TRBD2 matching over 12 bases. The CDR3 is made up of 18 amino acids. The V gene end was trimmed by 3 bases and the J gene end by 4 bases; junction bases not matched to a gene: 9. DNA for the CDR3: TGTGCCAGCAGTTTCCGGACTAGCGGGGCTTCGCTCACCGGGGAGCTGTTTTTT. Protein sequence: CASSFRTSGASLTGELFF.

In its sample, this clonotype was seen a few times. It is likely a read error, because the conserved phenylalanine at the end of the CDR3 is missing. The V and J genes are TRBV2 and TRBJ2-7; D perhaps matches TRBD2 (6 bases). The CDR3 is made up of 14 amino acids. V was clipped by 6 bases and J by 3 bases, with 15 bases between them. Germline V lookup: CDR1 SNHLY, CDR2 FYNNEI. The chain's CDR3 is CASSARGSIYEQYL. The CDR3 bases are TGTGCCAGCAGCGCGCGGGGCTCAATCTACGAGCAGTACCTC.

This clonotype showed up many times. The chain uses TRBV12-3 or TRBV12-4 and TRBJ2-5, with D unclear. The CDR3 extends over 12 amino acids. V was cut by 5 bases and J by 4 bases, with 8 bases left in between. This CDR3 is CASSRSGETQYF. CDR3 nucleotide sequence: TGTGCCAGCAGTAGGTCCGGAGAGACCCAGTACTTC.

The rearrangement joins TRBV4-1 to TRBJ2-2, with D hard to call. The CDR3 covers 14 residues. Trimming took off 3 bases at V and 7 bases at J, with 12 bases between the two ends. Germline V CDR1 and CDR2: MGHRA, YSYEKL. Here the CDR3 reads CASSHGPGDGELFF. CDR3 DNA sequence: TGCGCCAGCAGCCATGGCCCTGGGGACGGGGAGCTGTTTTTT.

This clonotype has at least ten counts. The rearrangement uses TRBV15 and TRBJ2-5; D might be TRBD1 (5 bases). Trimming stripped 3 bases from V and 0 bases from J, with 5 bases between. The CDR3 sequence is 13 residues long. Germline V gives CDR1 LNHNV, CDR2 YYDKDF (reference sequence). The CDR3 is CATSRTDQETQYF. The CDR3 DNA sequence: TGTGCCACCAGCAGGACAGACCAAGAGACCCAGTACTTC.

As concerns this clonotype: Relative to the germline gene, one junction end is altered; a read error may explain this. The chain employs TRBV7-7 and TRBJ2-2, with TRBD2 matching over 9 bases. Germline V gene lookup returns CDR1 SSHAT and CDR2 FNYEAQ (reference sequence). The length of the CDR3 is 13 residues. The CDR3 reads CASSRSGGEELFF. The CDR3 DNA reads TGTGCTAGCAGCCGTAGCGGGGGAGAGGAGCTGTTTTTT.

This chain uses TRBV10-3 with TRBJ1-6; 8 nucleotides agree with TRBD1. CDR3 size: 15 residues. V lost 3 bases and J lost 5; bases outside the gene matches: 3. CDR1 ENHRY and CDR2 SYGVKD come from the germline V gene. DNA for the CDR3: TGTGCCATCAGTGAAGACAGGGGTGATAATTCACCCCTCCACTTT. Its protein product is CAISEDRGDNSPLHF.

The sample holds many counts of this clonotype. The J gene is TRBJ1-1, the V gene TRBV6-1; a possible D gene is TRBD1 (5 bases). Trimming removed 2 bases at V and 2 bases at J, with 12 bases between. Per the germline V gene, CDR1 is MNHNS and CDR2 is SASEGT. The CDR3 contains 15 residues. This chain's CDR3 is CASSERGQGNTEAFF. The CDR3 nucleotides read TGTGCCAGCAGTGAAAGAGGTCAGGGAAACACTGAAGCTTTCTTT.

This clonotype came up many times. The rearrangement uses TRBV7-8 and TRBJ1-5; D is undetermined. CDR3 length: 17 residues. In germline, CDR1 is SGHVS, CDR2 FQNEAQ. V lost 0 bases and J lost 0, with 12 bases in between. The CDR3 DNA reads TGTGCCAGCAGCTTAGCGCAAGCGGGTTATAGCAATCAGCCCCAGCATTTT. It specifies CASSLAQAGYSNQPQHF.

This clonotype was counted at least ten times. V usage is TRBV11-3 and J usage is TRBJ2-7; 9 bases line up with TRBD1. The CDR3 contains 13 residues. Looked up from germline, CDR1 is SGHNT and CDR2 is YENEEA. Trimming took 5 bases from V and 7 from J; bases not matched to a gene: 6. The CDR3 DNA reads as TGTGCCAGCAGCCTGGGACAGGGAGTGGAGCAGTACTTC. Protein: CASSLGQGVEQYF.

This clonotype was recorded at least ten times. The rearrangement uses TRBV11-3 and TRBJ1-6; TRBD1 matches at 9 bases. The CDR3 has 15 residues. Germline trimming cut 1 base from V and 5 bases from J; bases unmatched to any gene: 0. Per the germline V gene, CDR1 is SGHNT and CDR2 is YENEEA. CDR3 coding DNA: TGTGCCAGCAGCTTAGGGACAGGGGATAATTCACCCCTCCACTTT. Translated, it gives CASSLGTGDNSPLHF. The complete variable domain, with remaining parts taken from reference TRBV11-3 and TRBJ1-6, reads EAGVVQSPRYKIIEKKQPVAFWCNPISGHNTLYWYLQNLGQGPELLIRYENEEAVDDSQLPKDRFSAERLKGVDSTLKIQPAELGDSAVYLCASSLGTGDNSPLHFGNGTRLTVT.

This sequence joins TRBV9 and TRBJ2-3, with TRBD2 as a possible D gene (5 bases). V gave up 1 base and J gave up 3 bases, with 12 bases separating them. Germline loops: CDR1 SGDLS, CDR2 YYNGEE. This CDR3 has 15 amino acids. CDR3 loop: CASSVFSGGTDTQYF. The CDR3 bases are TGTGCCAGCAGCGTATTTTCTGGCGGGACAGATACGCAGTATTTT.

On this clonotype: Given a much more abundant clone one base away, this may be a read error. The genes are TRBV9 and TRBJ2-7; 8 bases are a match to TRBD2. The CDR3 length is 15 residues. Germline V lookup: CDR1 SGDLS, CDR2 YYNGEE. After removal of 0 bases from V and 1 base from J, the junction contained 3 bases not matched to a gene. In nucleotides, the CDR3 is TGTGCCAGCAGCGTAGGAGCGGGGGCGTCCTACGAGCAGTACTTC. It codes for CASSVGAGASYEQYF.

The chain is built from TRBV5-1 and TRBJ2-7, with D uncertain. Trimming removed 4 bases from V and 6 bases from J, with 17 bases in between. This CDR3 comprises 14 residues. CDR1 and CDR2 (germline): SGHRS, YFSETQ. In DNA, the CDR3 is TGCGCCAGCAGCCCCCTGAGTTGGGCATCCGAGCAGTACTTC. Translating it yields CASSPLSWASEQYF. The full variable domain, rest sourced from reference TRBV5-1 and TRBJ2-7, is KAGVTQTPRYLIKTRGQQVTLSCSPISGHRSVSWYQQTPGQGLQFLFEYFSETQRNKGNFPGRFSGRQFSNSRSEMNVSTLELGDSALYLCASSPLSWASEQYFGPGTRLTVT.

At least ten counts were recorded for this clonotype. The chain uses TRBV7-2 and TRBJ1-2; the D gene is possibly TRBD1 (6 bases). Trimming took off 2 bases at V and 3 bases at J, with 13 bases between the two ends. The length of the CDR3 is 15 residues. Germline lookup yields CDR1 SGHTA and CDR2 FQGNSA. CDR3 in DNA: TGTGCCAGCAGCTTACTGGGGGCGGTGGACTATGGCTACACCTTC. Its translation is CASSLLGAVDYGYTF.

This chain links TRBV6-1 with TRBJ2-2; maybe TRBD1 (5 bases). V lost 8 bases to trimming and J lost 0 bases, with 16 bases between them. Per germline, CDR1 MNHNS and CDR2 SASEGT. The CDR3 contains 16 residues. The CDR3 reads CASPKQGPANTGELFF. CDR3 in DNA: TGTGCCAGCCCCAAGCAGGGCCCGGCGAACACCGGGGAGCTGTTTTTT.

This clonotype was seen ten or more times. V gene TRBV25-1 combines with J gene TRBJ2-3; 7 bases agree with TRBD2. The germline CDR1 and CDR2 sequences are MGHDK and SYGVNS. This CDR3 is 12 amino acids long. J lost 3 bases, V lost 11 bases, and 5 bases had no gene match. CDR3 DNA: TGTGCCTCCGAGCGGGGTACAGATACGCAGTATTTT. Translating it yields CASERGTDTQYF.

The chain uses TRBV10-3 and TRBJ1-3; no definite D call. V shed 2 bases and J shed 4 bases, with 6 bases lying between them. The germline CDR1 and CDR2 sequences are ENHRY and SYGVKD. The CDR3 is 13 amino acids. DNA for the CDR3: TGTGCCATCAGTGAGGTAGCGGGAAACACCATATATTTT. Its translation is CAISEVAGNTIYF.

This clonotype occurred many times. This chain uses TRBV7-8 with TRBJ1-3; no definite D call. Germline V gives CDR1 SGHVS, CDR2 FQNEAQ. Trimming took off 2 bases at V and 0 bases at J, with 11 bases between the two ends. This CDR3 comprises 16 residues. This CDR3 is CASSLSVTSSGNTIYF. CDR3 coding DNA: TGTGCCAGCAGCTTATCTGTTACAAGCTCTGGAAACACCATATATTTT.

This clonotype appeared many times. The chain carries TRBV30 and TRBJ1-5; D is unresolved. This CDR3 has 12 amino acids. Germline CDR1 is GTSNPN and CDR2 is SVGIG (reference sequence). V shed 1 base and J shed 5 bases, with 6 bases lying between them. CDR3 DNA sequence: TGTGCCTGGAGTGCCTCATATCAGCCCCAGCATTTT. Protein product: CAWSASYQPQHF. The full variable domain, in which reference TRBV30 and TRBJ1-5 provide the parts outside the CDR3, is SQTIHQWPATLVQPVGSPLSLECTVEGTSNPNLYWYRQAAGRGLQLLFYSVGIGQISSEVPQNLSASRPQDRQFILSSKKLLLSDSGFYLCAWSASYQPQHFGDGTRLSIL.